The T cell receptor (beta chain) under discussion was sequenced for a study of T-cell memory formation after mild COVID-19. Study-level results: While clones contracting from day 15 to 85 were balanced between CD4 and CD8, later expanders leaned CD4+.

One entry per CDR3 protein, called by TCRdb with MiXCR from the 5' RACE reads. The table includes 310,000 or so distinct CDR3 sequences, 15% to 20% detected once. This clonotype turned up a few times. What it recognizes is unknown. The sequence derives from a man aged 18 to 30 who had mild COVID-19 (a few samples of this study predate the infection). Cell type and time point are not known. Input material: PBMCs or a T cell subset sorted from them (not recorded which).

CDR3 bases: TGTGCCAGCAGCTCCCACGGAACCCGCTCCTACAATGAGCAGTTCTTC. Translating it yields CASSSHGTRSYNEQFF. The chain couples TRBV11-1 to TRBJ2-1; no clear D gene. Germline values: CDR1 SGHAT, CDR2 FQDESV (reference sequence). V was shortened by 4 bases and J by 0 bases, with 13 bases between the two germline ends. This CDR3 comprises 16 residues.